The present TCR beta chain was sequenced within a study of regulatory T cells in long-lasting Graves disease. The study, taken as a whole, reports: New patients shared over 900 public clonotypes, and persistent patients shared more, with approximately 2,500.

The length of the CDR3 is 12 residues. V was trimmed by 4 bases and J by 10 bases, leaving 10 bases between them. Germline V CDR1 and CDR2: MNHEY, SVGAGI. Noted time point: newly diagnosed GD, antithyroid drugs for less than 3 months. PBMCs provided the RNA from which the TCR library was made. Through Arm-PCR of CDR3 regions and iRepertoire HTBI primers, TCR beta libraries were built. Via MiXCR, TCRdb re-called the multiplex PCR reads, giving one row per CDR3 protein. The sample has 440,000 or so distinct CDR3 sequences, more than 13% seen once. This clonotype showed up just a few times. Its antigen is not identified. These records were also assigned to another study, of T cells in Graves' hyperthyroidism and ophthalmopathy. Per that study: In the first-round RT-PCR of the TCR CDR3, the HTBI primer set was used.

The source was peripheral blood mononuclear cells (PBMCs), collected at new diagnosis, from a patient treated with antithyroid drugs. This chain uses TRBV6-5 with TRBJ1-4, with unresolved D. This receptor was taken from a woman in her twenties or thirties with Graves disease. The CDR3 loop is CASSSPDRKLFF. The CDR3 nucleotides read TGTGCCAGCAGTTCCCCTGATCGAAAACTGTTTTTT.